This T cell receptor (beta chain) was sequenced for a study of radiation and T cells in renal cell carcinoma (dated by TCRdb to the early 2020s). Turning to the overall study: The samples were drawn from a clinical trial, where primary renal cell carcinomas were treated with 15 Gy of stereotactic body radiation therapy and then removed by nephrectomy 4 weeks afterward. In total, 50 to 60 samples, comprising roughly 25 tumors and approximately 27 peripheral blood samples, were subjected to TCR beta sequencing. A total of roughly 3,900,000 unique CDR3 nucleotide sequences, encoding 2.8 million or so unique CDR3 amino acid sequences, were found across all 50 or so samples. Findings and caveats that apply to the study as a whole: Top tumor clonotypes rose in blood from baseline to 2 weeks post-radiation, then contracted by 4 weeks, suggesting transient expansion of tumor-resident clones. Because pretreatment tumor biopsies were not available, the baseline intratumoral presence of clonotypes could not be determined. With a single-armed trial design, the study had no way to address how radiation dose or scheduling affects the TCR repertoire. Blood repertoire dynamics were not followed beyond 4 weeks after treatment.

V is cut by 2 bases and J by 9 bases, and the space between the germline ends is 17 bases. The CDR3 starts with the cysteine, ends with the phenylalanine, and has 16 residues. Of all the DNA, just the CDR3 is kept, 48 bases in frame from base 1. The germline V gene (reference sequence) yields LNHDA for CDR1 and SQIVND for CDR2. Points on this clone: Its specific antigen is unknown. No base qualities exist here, and no much larger clone lies one base off it.

The immunoSEQ kit was used, according to the manufacturer's recommendations, to generate TCR beta libraries from genomic DNA. To prepare libraries, a first multiplex PCR with proprietary primers was run, followed by a second PCR that added unique barcodes, and a bead cleanup was done after each round. A positive control reaction and a negative control reaction, both provided in the kit, were run with every batch of samples. The final libraries were assessed on an Agilent 4200 TapeStation D1000 ScreenTape, pooled by volume, and quantified by qPCR. Sequencing was performed on an Illumina NextSeq500 with a MidOutput 150-cycle cartridge, and 156 Read1 and 15 Index1 cycles were run with kit custom primers. The pooled library was loaded at around 1 pM with about 21% PhiX control spiked in. The paper's processing steps were these. Vendor-processed data were analyzed in R, with a clonotype defined as all T cells sharing the same CDR3 nucleotide sequence. In the clone abundance analyses, frequencies were normalized to the 10,000 most abundant clones in each sample. Public T cell clones, averaging fewer than five per sample, were removed before analysis. Tumor-enriched clonotypes and baseline blood-enriched clonotypes were defined as those with an abundance difference of at least 32-fold between compartments. A beta-binomial differential abundance model was used to identify clonotypes that were expanded or contracted between blood time points. Tumor-blood repertoire similarity was measured with the Baroni-Urbani and Buser coefficient, and groups were compared using two-tailed Wilcoxon tests in R. TCRdb holds this immuneACCESS table with in-frame rearrangements only. Some clones are missing; in checked studies, unresolved V genes explain under half, and the rest has no known cause. The V and J calls and clone size were taken over from that table, and D and trimming were inferred from the DNA. This sample lists 130,000 to 150,000 clones; around nine tenths were detected once. The biggest ten clones account for more than 10% of the sample.

The time point tag for this specimen amounts to: baseline pretreatment blood. The treatment or condition label on this specimen signifies: 15 Gy SBRT to primary tumor, nephrectomy 4 weeks later. To follow tumor-enriched clonotypes, peripheral blood was collected serially from radiation-treated patients at baseline and again at 2 weeks and 4 weeks after SBRT. Every patient's renal cell carcinoma showed clear cell pathology. The QIAamp DNA Blood Mini Kit (Qiagen) was used to prepare genomic DNA for TCR sequencing. The analyses included just those samples that passed every quality control check. The input for sequencing was blood, taken from a patient whose treatment included radiotherapy and nephrectomy. The V gene is TRBV19 and the J gene is TRBJ1-6; the D gene is perhaps TRBD1, on 6 matching bases. The TCR originated in a woman aged 50 to 60 with renal cell carcinoma. The nucleotide sequence reads as follows: TGTGCCAGTAGTATAAGTGCGTCACAGGGACGTTCACCCCTCCACTTT. Its protein reads: CASSISASQGRSPLHF.